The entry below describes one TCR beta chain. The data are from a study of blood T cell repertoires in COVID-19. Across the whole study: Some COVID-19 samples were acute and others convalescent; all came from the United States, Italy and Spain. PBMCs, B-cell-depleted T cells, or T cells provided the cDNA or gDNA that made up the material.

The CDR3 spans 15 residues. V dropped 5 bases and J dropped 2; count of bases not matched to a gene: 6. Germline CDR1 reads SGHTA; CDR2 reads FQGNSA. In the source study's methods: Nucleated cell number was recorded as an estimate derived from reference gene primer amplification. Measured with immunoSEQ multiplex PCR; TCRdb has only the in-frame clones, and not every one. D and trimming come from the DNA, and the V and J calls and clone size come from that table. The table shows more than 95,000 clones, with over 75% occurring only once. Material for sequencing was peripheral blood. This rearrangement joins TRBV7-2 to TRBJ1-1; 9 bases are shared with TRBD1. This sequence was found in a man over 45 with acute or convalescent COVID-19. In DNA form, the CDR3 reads TGTGCCAGCAGCCTCAACAGGGGGCATAACACTGAAGCTTTCTTT. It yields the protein CASSLNRGHNTEAFF.